The next 10 T cell receptor beta chains were all read from a single sample in a study of blood T cell repertoires in COVID-19. Some clones are missing from TCRdb's copy, which holds only in-frame ones; the method was immunoSEQ multiplex PCR. The sample has roughly 150,000 clones; 80% to 90% are singletons. The sequenced sample consisted of peripheral blood. The receptors here all came from a man aged 60 to 75 with active or convalescent COVID-19.

The V call is TRBV19, the J call TRBJ1-1, with D possibly TRBD1 on 6 matching bases. CDR1 and CDR2 from the germline V gene are LNHDA and SQIVND (reference sequence). CDR3 length: 16 amino acids. Trimming pared 3 bases from V and 0 bases from J, leaving 14 bases between. The CDR3 region is CASSIPGAGMNTEAFF. DNA of the CDR3: TGTGCCAGTAGTATTCCAGGGGCTGGCATGAACACTGAAGCTTTCTTT.

The rearrangement joins TRBV19 to TRBJ1-1; 9 bases match TRBD1. The CDR3 runs to 16 residues. The V segment lost 5 bases and the J segment 5 bases; nucleotides outside the gene matches: 12. The germline V gene encodes CDR1 LNHDA and CDR2 SQIVND (reference sequence). The CDR3 DNA reads as TGTGCCAGTAGTTCATCAAGGGGGACAGGGAGGACTGAAGCTTTCTTT. Its translation: CASSSSRGTGRTEAFF.

The chain couples TRBV28 to TRBJ2-2, with 12 bases lining up with TRBD2. Trimming removed 3 bases from V and 7 bases from J; junction bases left unmatched: 6. This CDR3 has 16 amino acids. The germline CDR1 and CDR2 sequences are MDHEN and SYDVKM. CDR3 residues: CASSFRTSGVFGELFF. The CDR3 DNA reads as TGTGCCAGCAGTTTCCGGACTAGCGGGGTTTTCGGGGAGCTGTTTTTT.

The chain links TRBV28 to TRBJ1-6; 8 positions match TRBD1. The trim removed 4 bases at V and 8 bases at J, leaving 13 bases unmatched. Germline lookup yields CDR1 MDHEN and CDR2 SYDVKM. This CDR3 region has 17 residues. The CDR3 sequence is CASSSARGRILDSPLHF. CDR3 coding DNA: TGTGCCAGCAGTTCGGCCAGGGGGCGAATCCTAGATTCACCCCTCCACTTT.

This chain links TRBV2 with TRBJ2-3; the D is unclear. Germline lookup yields CDR1 SNHLY and CDR2 FYNNEI. Trimming cost V 8 bases and J 5 bases, with 11 bases left between them. This CDR3 has 12 residues. The CDR3 DNA reads as TGTGCCAGCGCCTTCTCGCGAGATACGCAGTATTTT. Protein sequence: CASAFSRDTQYF.

DNA of the CDR3: TGTGCCACCAGCCCGGGGACAGGGGCACCACTAGCCAAAAACATTCAGTACTTC. This gives the protein CATSPGTGAPLAKNIQYF. The chain is built from TRBV15 and TRBJ2-4, with 10 bases identical to TRBD1. With 5 bases clipped from V and 0 bases from J, the junction kept 10 bases outside the gene matches. The CDR3 runs to 18 residues. Germline CDR1 reads LNHNV; CDR2 reads YYDKDF (reference sequence).

V and J are TRBV7-7 and TRBJ2-5; 10 nucleotides align to TRBD2. V lost 11 bases, J lost 1 base, and 10 bases stayed unmatched. This CDR3 has 15 amino acids. Germline-derived CDR1 and CDR2 are SSHAT and FNYEAQ (reference sequence). The CDR3 bases are TGTGCCTCGACTAGCGGGTTGGGGCGCCAAGAGACCCAGTACTTC. Translated: CASTSGLGRQETQYF.

This clone was recorded only once. The gene calls are TRBV30 and TRBJ2-6; no clear D gene. The CDR3 totals 17 residues. The ends were cut back, 0 bases at V and 0 bases at J, with 12 bases in the middle. Germline V CDR1 and CDR2: GTSNPN, SVGIG (reference sequence). As DNA, the CDR3 is TGTGCCTGGAGTGTACCGCGCGGTAGCTCTGGGGCCAACGTCCTGACTTTC. The encoded protein is CAWSVPRGSSGANVLTF.

This chain joins TRBV11-3 and TRBJ2-5; 8 nucleotides agree with TRBD1. V lost 3 bases and J lost 2; bases outside the gene matches: 5. Germline V gene data show CDR1 as SGHNT and CDR2 as YENEEA. This CDR3 is 15 amino acids long. This chain's CDR3 is CASSFGTGAQETQYF. CDR3 bases: TGTGCCAGCAGCTTCGGGACAGGCGCTCAAGAGACCCAGTACTTC.

The chain joins TRBV13 to TRBJ2-3, with 9 bases aligning to TRBD2. The CDR3 extends over 16 amino acids. The V gene end was trimmed by 0 bases and the J gene end by 5 bases; junction bases not matched to a gene: 6. Germline-derived CDR1 and CDR2 are PRHDT and FYEKMQ (reference sequence). CDR3 DNA: TGTGCCAGCAGCTTAGGGGCGGGAGGGCCAAGAGATACGCAGTATTTT. Encoded protein: CASSLGAGGPRDTQYF.